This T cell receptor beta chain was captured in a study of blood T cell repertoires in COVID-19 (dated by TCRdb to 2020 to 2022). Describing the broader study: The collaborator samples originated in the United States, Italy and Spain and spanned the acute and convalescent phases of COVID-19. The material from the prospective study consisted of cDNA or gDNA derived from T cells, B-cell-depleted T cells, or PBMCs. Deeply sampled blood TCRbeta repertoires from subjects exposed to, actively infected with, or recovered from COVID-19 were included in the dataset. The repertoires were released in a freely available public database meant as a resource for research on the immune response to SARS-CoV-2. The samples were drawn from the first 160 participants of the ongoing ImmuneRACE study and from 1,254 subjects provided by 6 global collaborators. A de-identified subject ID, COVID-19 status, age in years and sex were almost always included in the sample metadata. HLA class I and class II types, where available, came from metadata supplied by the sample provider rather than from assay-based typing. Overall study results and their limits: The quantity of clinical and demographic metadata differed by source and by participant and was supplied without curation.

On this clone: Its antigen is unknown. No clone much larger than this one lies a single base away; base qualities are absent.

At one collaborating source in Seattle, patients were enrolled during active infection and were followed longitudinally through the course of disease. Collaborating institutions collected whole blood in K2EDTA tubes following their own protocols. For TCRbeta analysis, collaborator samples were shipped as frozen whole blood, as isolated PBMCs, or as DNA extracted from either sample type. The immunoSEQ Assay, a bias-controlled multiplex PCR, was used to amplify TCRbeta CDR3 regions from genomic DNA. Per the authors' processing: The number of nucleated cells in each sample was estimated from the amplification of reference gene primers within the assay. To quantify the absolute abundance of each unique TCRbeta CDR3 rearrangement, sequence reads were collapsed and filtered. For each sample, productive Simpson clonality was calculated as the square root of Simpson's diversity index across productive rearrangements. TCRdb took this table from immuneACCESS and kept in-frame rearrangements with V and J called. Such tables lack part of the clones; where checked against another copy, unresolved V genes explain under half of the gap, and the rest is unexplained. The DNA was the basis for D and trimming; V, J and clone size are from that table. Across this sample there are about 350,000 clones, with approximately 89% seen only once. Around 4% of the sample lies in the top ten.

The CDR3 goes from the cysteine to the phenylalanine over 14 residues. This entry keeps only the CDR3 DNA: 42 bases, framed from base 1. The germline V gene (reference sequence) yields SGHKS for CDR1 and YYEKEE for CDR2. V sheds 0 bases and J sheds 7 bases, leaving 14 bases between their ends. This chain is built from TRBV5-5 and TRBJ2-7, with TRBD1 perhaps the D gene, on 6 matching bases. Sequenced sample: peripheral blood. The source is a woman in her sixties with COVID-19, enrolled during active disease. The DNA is TGTGCCAGCAGCTTGGCGTCCGGGACACTAGAGCAGTACTTC. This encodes CASSLASGTLEQYF.